The 4 T cell receptor beta chains presented below share a single source sample, sequenced in a study of CD8+ T cells in alopecia areata (dated by TCRdb to between 2018 and 2020). Receptor amplification or capture employed the immunoSEQ multiplex PCR assay. To provide template for TCR sequencing, every sample had RNA extracted and reverse transcribed into cDNA. TCRdb obtained this table from immuneACCESS and retained in-frame rearrangements with V and J assigned. These tables miss some clones; where compared with another copy, unresolved V genes account for less than half of the shortfall, and the remainder is unexplained. This sample comprises over 150,000 clones, approximately 53% of them detected only once. The ten biggest clones cover around 5% of the sample. Sequencing used CD8+ T cells sorted from blood. These receptors came from a human donor in good health.

V usage is TRBV4-1 and J usage is TRBJ1-1; D is unclear. CDR3 length: 12 residues. V was pared by 2 bases and J by 7 bases, with 8 bases between. Looked up from germline, CDR1 is MGHRA and CDR2 is YSYEKL. The CDR3 loop reads CASSQNTDEAFF. CDR3 DNA: TGCGCCAGCAGCCAAAACACAGATGAAGCTTTCTTT.

Of note for this clone: Other DNA variants within this sample encode the same CDR3. The rearrangement uses TRBV5-1 and TRBJ2-7; 9 bases are shared with TRBD1. Germline CDR1 reads SGHRS; CDR2 reads YFSETQ. After removal of 4 bases from V and 1 base from J, the junction contained 3 bases not matched to a gene. The CDR3 consists of 14 residues. The CDR3 region is CASSPGTGSYEQYF. The CDR3 DNA reads as TGCGCCAGCAGCCCTGGGACAGGGTCCTACGAGCAGTACTTC.

The chain links TRBV2 to TRBJ2-4, with a possible D match to TRBD1 (6 bases). The CDR3 is made up of 15 amino acids. With 3 bases removed from V and 6 bases from J, the gap between germline ends came to 15 bases. Per the germline V gene, CDR1 is SNHLY and CDR2 is FYNNEI. As DNA, the CDR3 is TGTGCCAGCAGTGACACACAGGGATATCCAAACATTCAGTACTTC. It translates to CASSDTQGYPNIQYF.

The chain couples TRBV5-1 to TRBJ2-3; TRBD2 aligns across 9 bases. CDR1 and CDR2 from the germline V gene are SGHRS and YFSETQ. V gave up 6 bases and J gave up 0 bases; unmatched junction bases: 5. The CDR3 runs 15 residues. This CDR3 is CASTRLAESTDTQYF. DNA of the CDR3: TGCGCCAGCACAAGACTAGCGGAGAGCACAGATACGCAGTATTTT.